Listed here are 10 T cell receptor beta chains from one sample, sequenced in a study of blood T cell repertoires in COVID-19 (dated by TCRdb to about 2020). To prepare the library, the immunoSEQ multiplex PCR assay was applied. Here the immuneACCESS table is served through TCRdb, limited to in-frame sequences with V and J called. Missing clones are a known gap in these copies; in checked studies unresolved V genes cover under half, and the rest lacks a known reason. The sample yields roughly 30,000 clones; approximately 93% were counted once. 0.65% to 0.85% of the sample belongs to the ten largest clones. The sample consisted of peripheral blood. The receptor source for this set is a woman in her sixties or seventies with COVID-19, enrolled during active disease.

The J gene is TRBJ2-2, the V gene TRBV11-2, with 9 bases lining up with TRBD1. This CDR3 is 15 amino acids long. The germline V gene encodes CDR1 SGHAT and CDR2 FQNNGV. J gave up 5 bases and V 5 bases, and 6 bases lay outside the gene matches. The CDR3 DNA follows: TGTGCCAGCAGCGTAGGGACAGGGCGGACCGGGGAGCTGTTTTTT. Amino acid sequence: CASSVGTGRTGELFF.

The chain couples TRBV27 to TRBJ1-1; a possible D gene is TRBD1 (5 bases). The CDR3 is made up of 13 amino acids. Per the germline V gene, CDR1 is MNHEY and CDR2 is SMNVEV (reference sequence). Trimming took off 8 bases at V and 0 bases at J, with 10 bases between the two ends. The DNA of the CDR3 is TGTGCCAGCCAGGGTGGAATGAACACTGAAGCTTTCTTT. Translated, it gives CASQGGMNTEAFF.

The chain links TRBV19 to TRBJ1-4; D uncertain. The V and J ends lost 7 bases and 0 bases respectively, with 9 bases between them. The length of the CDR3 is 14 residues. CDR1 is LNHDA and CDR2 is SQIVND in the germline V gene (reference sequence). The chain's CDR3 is CASKRGSTNEKLFF. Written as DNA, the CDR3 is TGTGCCAGTAAGCGGGGATCAACTAATGAAAAACTGTTTTTT.

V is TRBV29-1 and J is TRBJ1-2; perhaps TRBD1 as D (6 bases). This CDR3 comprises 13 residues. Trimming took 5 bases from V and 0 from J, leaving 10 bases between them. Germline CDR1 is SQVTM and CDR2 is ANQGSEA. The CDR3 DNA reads TGCAGCGTTACCGGGACATCTAACTATGGCTACACCTTC. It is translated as CSVTGTSNYGYTF.

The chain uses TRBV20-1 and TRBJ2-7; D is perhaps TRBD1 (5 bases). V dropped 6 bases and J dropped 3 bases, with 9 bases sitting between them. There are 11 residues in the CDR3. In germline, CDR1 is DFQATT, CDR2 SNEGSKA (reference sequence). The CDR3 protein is CSAQTVYEQYF. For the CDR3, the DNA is TGCAGTGCCCAGACAGTCTACGAGCAGTACTTC.

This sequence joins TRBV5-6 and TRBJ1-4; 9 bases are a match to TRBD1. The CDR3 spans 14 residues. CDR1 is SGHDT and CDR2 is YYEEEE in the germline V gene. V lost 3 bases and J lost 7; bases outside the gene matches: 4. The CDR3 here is CASSSGQGGEKLFF. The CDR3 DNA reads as TGTGCCAGCAGCTCGGGACAGGGTGGTGAAAAACTGTTTTTT.

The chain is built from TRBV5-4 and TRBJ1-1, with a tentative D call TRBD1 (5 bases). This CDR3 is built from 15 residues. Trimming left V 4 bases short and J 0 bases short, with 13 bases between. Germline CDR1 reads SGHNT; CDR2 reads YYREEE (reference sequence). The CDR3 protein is CASSPGGGLNTEAFF. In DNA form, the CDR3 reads TGTGCCAGCAGCCCGGGGGGAGGGCTGAACACTGAAGCTTTCTTT.

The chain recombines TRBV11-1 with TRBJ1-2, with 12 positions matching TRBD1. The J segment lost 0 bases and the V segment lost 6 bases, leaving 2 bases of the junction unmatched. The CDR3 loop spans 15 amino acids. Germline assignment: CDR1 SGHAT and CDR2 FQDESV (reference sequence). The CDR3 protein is CASRGQGATNYGYTF. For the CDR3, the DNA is TGTGCCAGCAGGGGACAGGGGGCGACTAACTATGGCTACACCTTC. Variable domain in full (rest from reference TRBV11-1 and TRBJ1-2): EAEVAQSPRYKITEKSQAVAFWCDPISGHATLYWYRQILGQGPELLVQFQDESVVDDSQLPKDRFSAERLKGVDSTLKIQPAELGDSAMYLCASRGQGATNYGYTFGSGTRLTVV.

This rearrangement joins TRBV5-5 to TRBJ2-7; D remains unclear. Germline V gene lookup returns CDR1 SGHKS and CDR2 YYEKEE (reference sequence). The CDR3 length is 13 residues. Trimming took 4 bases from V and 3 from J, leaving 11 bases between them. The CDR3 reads CASSARTVYEQYF. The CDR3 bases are TGTGCCAGCAGCGCAAGAACAGTCTACGAGCAGTACTTC.

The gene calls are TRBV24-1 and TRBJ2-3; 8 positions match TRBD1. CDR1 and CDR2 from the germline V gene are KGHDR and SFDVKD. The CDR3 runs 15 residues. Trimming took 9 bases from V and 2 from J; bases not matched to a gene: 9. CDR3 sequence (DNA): TGTGCCACCTCTTCCCGACAGGGGCACACAGATACGCAGTATTTT. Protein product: CATSSRQGHTDTQYF.